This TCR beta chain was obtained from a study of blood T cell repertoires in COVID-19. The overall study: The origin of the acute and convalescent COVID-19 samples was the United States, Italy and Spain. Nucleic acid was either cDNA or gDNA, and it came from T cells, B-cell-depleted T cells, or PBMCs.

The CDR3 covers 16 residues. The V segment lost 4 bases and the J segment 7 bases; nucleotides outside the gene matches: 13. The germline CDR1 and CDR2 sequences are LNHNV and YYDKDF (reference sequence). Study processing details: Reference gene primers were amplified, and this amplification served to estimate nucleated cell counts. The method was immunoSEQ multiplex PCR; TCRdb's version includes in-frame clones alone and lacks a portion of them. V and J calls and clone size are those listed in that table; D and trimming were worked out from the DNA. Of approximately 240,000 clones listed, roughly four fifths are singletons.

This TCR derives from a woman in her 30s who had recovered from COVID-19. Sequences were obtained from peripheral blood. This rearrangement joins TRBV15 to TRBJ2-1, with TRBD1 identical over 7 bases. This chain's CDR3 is CATSTKNTGAMNEQFF. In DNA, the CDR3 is TGTGCCACCAGCACGAAAAACACAGGGGCAATGAATGAGCAGTTCTTC.